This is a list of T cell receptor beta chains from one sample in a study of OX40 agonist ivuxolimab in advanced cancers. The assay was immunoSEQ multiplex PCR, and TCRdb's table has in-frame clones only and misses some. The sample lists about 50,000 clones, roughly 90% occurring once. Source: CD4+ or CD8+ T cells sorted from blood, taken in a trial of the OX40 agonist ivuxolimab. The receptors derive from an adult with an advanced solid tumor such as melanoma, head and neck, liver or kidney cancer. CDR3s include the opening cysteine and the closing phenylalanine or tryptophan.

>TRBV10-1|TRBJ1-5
CASSNSNQPQHF
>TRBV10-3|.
CAVNERQGPYEQYF
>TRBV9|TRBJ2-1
CASSHGVENEQFF
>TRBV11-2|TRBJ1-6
CASSLVSHRGSPLHF
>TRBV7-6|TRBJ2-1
CASRHSPGLADLTTYNEQFF
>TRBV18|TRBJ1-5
CASSPAVSNQPQHF
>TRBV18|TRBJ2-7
CASSPPSAGRESEQYF
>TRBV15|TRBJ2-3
CATSRTHGTGGAMQYF
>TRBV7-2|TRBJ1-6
CASSLGSFNSPLHF
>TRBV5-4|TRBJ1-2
CASSIDPTYYGYTF
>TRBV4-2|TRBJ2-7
CASSQVQDPYEQYF
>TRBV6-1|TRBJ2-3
CASSESPGATDTQYF
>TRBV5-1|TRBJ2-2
CASNLQGGTGELFF
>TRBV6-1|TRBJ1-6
CASSEGLGFNSPLHF
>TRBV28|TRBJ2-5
CASSFLSGGAFSVETQYF
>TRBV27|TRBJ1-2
CASSSDILNYGYTF
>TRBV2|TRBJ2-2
CASRIGGTGELFF
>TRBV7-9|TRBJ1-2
CASSESGQQNYGYTF
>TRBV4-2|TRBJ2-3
CASSQGASGRRTDTQYF
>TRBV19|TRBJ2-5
CASSPSGRGETQYF
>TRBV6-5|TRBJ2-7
CASSPTGSYEQYF
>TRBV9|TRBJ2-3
CASSERQGGPTDTQYF
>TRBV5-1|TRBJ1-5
CASSLGGRNQPQHF
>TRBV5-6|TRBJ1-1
CASSPVGRGTTEAFF
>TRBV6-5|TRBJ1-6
CASSYSGSTLHF
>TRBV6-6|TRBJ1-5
CASSPLGGNNQPQHF
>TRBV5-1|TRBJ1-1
CASSPRENTEAFF
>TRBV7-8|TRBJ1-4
CASSRQGPTNEKLFF
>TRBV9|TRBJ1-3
CASSVGLGVNRGLGGNTIYF
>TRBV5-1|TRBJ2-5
CASSPGQQETQYF
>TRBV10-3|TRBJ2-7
CAISESGSLYEQYF
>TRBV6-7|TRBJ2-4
CASSPPGVAKNIQYF
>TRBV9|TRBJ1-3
CASSVAGNTIYF
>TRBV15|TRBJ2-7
CATSRGPTGYEQYF
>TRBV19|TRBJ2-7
CASSIVATGPSQYEQYF
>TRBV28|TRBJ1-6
CASSFPGRANSPLHF
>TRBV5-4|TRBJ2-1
CASSLEVTGRNEQFF
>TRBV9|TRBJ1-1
CASSPVVNSMNTEAFF
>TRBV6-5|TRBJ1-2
CATRGIGVGYTF
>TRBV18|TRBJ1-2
CASSPLPTGGADYGYTF